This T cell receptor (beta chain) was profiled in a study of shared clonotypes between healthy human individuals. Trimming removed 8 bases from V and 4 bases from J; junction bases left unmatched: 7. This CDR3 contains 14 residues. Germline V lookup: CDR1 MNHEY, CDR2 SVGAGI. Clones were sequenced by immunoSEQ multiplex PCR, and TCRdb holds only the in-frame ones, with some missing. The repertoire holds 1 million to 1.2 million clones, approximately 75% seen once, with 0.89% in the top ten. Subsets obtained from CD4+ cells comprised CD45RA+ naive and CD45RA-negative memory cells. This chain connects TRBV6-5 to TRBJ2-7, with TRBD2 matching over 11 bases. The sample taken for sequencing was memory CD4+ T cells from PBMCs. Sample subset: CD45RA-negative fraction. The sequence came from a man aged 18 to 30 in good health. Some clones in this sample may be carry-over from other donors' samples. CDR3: CASLKTSGKYEQYF. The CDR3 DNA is TGTGCCAGCTTGAAGACTAGCGGGAAATACGAGCAGTACTTC.